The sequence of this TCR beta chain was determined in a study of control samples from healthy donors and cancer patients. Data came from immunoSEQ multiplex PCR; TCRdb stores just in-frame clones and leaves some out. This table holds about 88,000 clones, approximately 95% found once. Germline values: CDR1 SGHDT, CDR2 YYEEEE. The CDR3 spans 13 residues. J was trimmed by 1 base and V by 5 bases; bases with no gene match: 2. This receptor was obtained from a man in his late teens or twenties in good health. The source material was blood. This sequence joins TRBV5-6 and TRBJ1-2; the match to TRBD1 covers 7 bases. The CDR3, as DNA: TGTGCCAGCAGTCACAGGGGTAACTATGGCTACACCTTC. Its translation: CASSHRGNYGYTF.